This T cell receptor (beta chain) was documented in a study of blood T cell repertoires in COVID-19 (dated by TCRdb to 2020 to 2022). The study in broad terms: Samples from collaborators originated in the United States, Italy and Spain and spanned both the acute and convalescent phases of COVID-19. The samples were drawn from two sources: the first 160 participants of the ongoing ImmuneRACE study, and 1,200 or so subjects contributed by 6 global collaborators. A de-identified subject ID, COVID-19 status, age in years and sex were almost always included in the sample metadata. HLA class I and class II types, where available, came from metadata supplied by the sample provider rather than from assay-based typing. The prospective study material was composed of cDNA or gDNA derived from T cells, B-cell-depleted T cells, or PBMCs. Deeply sampled blood TCRbeta repertoires from subjects exposed to, actively infected with, or recovered from COVID-19 were included in the dataset. The repertoires were released in a freely available public database intended as a resource for research on the immune response to SARS-CoV-2.

Between the V and J ends, shortened by 5 bases and 0 bases respectively, the junction contains 13 bases. There are 16 amino acids in the CDR3, from cysteine to phenylalanine inclusive. CDR3 DNA only is kept here, 48 bases in frame from base 1. Reading the germline V gene gives CDR1 KGHDR and CDR2 SFDVKD. Broad study findings and their caveats: How much clinical and demographic metadata was included differed by source and by participant, and the metadata was provided uncurated.

The collaborating institutions used their own protocols to collect whole blood in K2EDTA tubes. For TCRbeta analysis, collaborators shipped samples as frozen whole blood, isolated PBMCs, or DNA extracted from either of those sample types. About this clone: The specificity of this receptor is unknown. Per-nucleotide qualities are absent, and no much larger clonotype sits a single base away.

The immunoSEQ Assay, a bias-controlled multiplex PCR, was used to amplify TCRbeta CDR3 regions from genomic DNA. The paper's processing steps were these. The number of nucleated cells in each sample was estimated from the amplification of reference gene primers within the assay. To quantify the absolute abundance of each unique TCRbeta CDR3 rearrangement, sequence reads were collapsed and filtered. Productive Simpson clonality was computed per sample as the square root of Simpson's diversity index over productive rearrangements. TCRdb re-hosts the immuneACCESS table, in-frame sequences only. Its copies lack some clones; in the studies checked, an unresolved V gene accounts for under half of them, and the cause for the rest is not known. V and J calls and clone size are as listed in that table; D and trimming were resolved from the DNA. For this sample there are some 370,000 clones; 89% appear just once. The ten largest clones take up over 1% of the sample.

This TCR derives from a man in his forties with acute or convalescent COVID-19. The sequencing sample was made of peripheral blood. The rearrangement joined TRBV24-1 to TRBJ2-1; D gene: possibly TRBD2, on 6 matching bases. Here is the DNA: TGTGCCACCAGTGTATCCGCGGGAAGCTCCTACAATGAGCAGTTCTTC. The encoded protein is CATSVSAGSSYNEQFF.